This entry features one T cell receptor beta chain sequence. Which antigen it targets is not known. No base qualities exist here, and no much larger clone lies one base off it. These data originate in a study of cytomegalovirus exposure and HLA in healthy donors (dated by TCRdb to about 2017). About the full investigation: An earlier analysis of roughly 610 of the donors reported 276 Gb of sequence data and 117 million unique TCR beta sequences obtained from about 170 million T cells. An early release that covered fewer than 750 HLA-typed donors contained approximately 300 gigabases of sequencing data and roughly 84 million unique TCR sequences. The aim of the study was to test whether cataloging public T cell receptors could identify signatures of past pathogen exposure. Typing coverage varied by locus: about 629-640 donors for A, B, C, DRB1 and DQB1; more than 500 for DQA1; about 600 for DPA1; around 490 for DPB1. Rather than using new phenotypic data, the later analysis identified candidate immune exposures from TCR beta sequences and from how often those sequences occurred across donors. Among around 400 genotyped donors of the cohort, an average of around 250,000 unique TCR beta nucleotide sequences was sequenced per donor, of which about 18% were non-productive. Using immunosequencing, the study profiled T cell repertoires from 500 to 800 subjects and related those repertoires to cytomegalovirus serostatus. A handful of DR-DQ haplotypes were handled as single units for association and clustering because linkage in the cohort was strong. Both class I and class II loci were covered by HLA typing, at four-digit resolution. The study combined high-throughput TCR immunosequencing, statistical association of individual TCRs with disease status, and machine learning to predict cytomegalovirus infection status. Genome-wide SNP genotypes for about 65% of the roughly 670 donors were used in a later genetic analysis, which treated that subset as a discovery cohort. Of the approximately 400 genotyped donors, 81% fell in the genetic ancestry cluster associated with self-reported Caucasian donors. In an earlier analysis of roughly 580 of the donors, high-throughput TCR beta sequencing was used to judge whether each TCR beta V gene segment behaved as functional or pseudogenic. Along with the roughly 710-subject first cohort, a separate validation cohort of around 110 different subjects was used. Every discovery cohort repertoire had been produced on one sequencing platform. Alongside the repertoire data, information on donor age, sex, ethnicity and CMV serostatus was compiled. A later analysis re-analyzed previously published TCR beta repertoires from 666 donors and added high-resolution HLA genotyping to study TCR occurrence patterns.

The investigation overall reported the following: A further reported finding was that TCR beta sequences accurately predicted the HLA-A and HLA-B alleles for most subjects in the first cohort. Sequencing depth was assumed to be roughly uniform across donors in the presence/absence analyses, though that assumption may not hold. A total of 150 or so TCR beta chains were listed by the study as associated with cytomegalovirus. An earlier analysis of approximately 500 of the donors showed that most TCR beta V segments appeared in productive rearrangements either about 87% or about 30% of the time, which broadly matched IMGT annotations. Because HLA typing was unavailable for some donors at each locus, only the typed subset was used in association tests. Strong co-occurrence of HLA alleles, especially DR and DQ, made assigning TCR associations to individual alleles difficult. Because the 87-base-pair reads could not distinguish some IMGT-functional V segments, including TRBV6-2 and TRBV6-3, those segments were excluded. A few of the identified cytomegalovirus-associated TCR beta chains were confirmed in vitro to be specific for cytomegalovirus antigens. According to a later analysis, parvovirus B19, influenza, CMV and Epstein-Barr virus appeared linked to several top co-occurrence clusters. In a later genetic analysis, a missense DCLRE1C variant was associated with V-gene and J-gene trimming of TCR beta chains, and the association was replicated in an independent cohort. The cohort was sequenced for TCR beta chains only, and without alpha or paired-chain data the features that could be detected were limited. While some public TCRs were present in many individuals, most TCR sequences turned up only very rarely across donors. Correlated functional status among segregating V segments might reflect linkage disequilibrium, but an unknown experimental factor could not be ruled out. Cytomegalovirus status was reported to be diagnosed by the classifier with high specificity and sensitivity in both the original and validation cohorts. According to a later analysis, TCR association rates differed among HLA loci, with DRB1 alleles showing the most associated TCRs and HLA-C alleles showing the fewest. CMV serostatus was the only immune exposure information available for the cohort. The authors suggested that the approach could potentially be extended to other disease states and immunological phenotypes. In a later analysis, HLA-associated TCR beta chains were found to be more clonally expanded and to have lower generation probabilities than equally common non-associated chains. At a false discovery rate of 0.05, a later analysis linked 15,000 to 20,000 TCR beta sequences to specific HLA alleles. The sequencing pipeline was judged likely to have produced a cluster of highly shared sequence variants as a technical artifact. Because counts were too low, about 17 rarely observed V segments, including chromosome 9 orphons, were excluded from the earlier analysis of several hundred of the donors. Compared with the roughly 670-donor mean, donors in an Asian-associated ancestry cluster had fewer N-insertions in productive TCRs, according to a later genetic analysis. Most CMV-associated TCR beta chains appeared to be HLA-restricted in a later analysis, and the HLA associations seemed to be driven largely by CMV exposure.

The library was obtained by the immunoSEQ multiplex PCR assay. A mixture of 60 forward primers for TCR Vbeta segments and 13 reverse primers for TCR Jbeta segments was used in the multiplex PCR. The CDR3 region of rearranged TCR beta genes was amplified from genomic DNA by a multiplex PCR assay. Amplified TCR beta libraries were sequenced as 87-base-pair reads on the Illumina HiSeq System. In the original analysis: In a later analysis, 77 million or so unique TCR beta chains were counted across the 666 repertoires, and roughly 10 million of these chains were shared by at least two donors. A nearest-neighbor algorithm error-corrected the raw reads and collapsed the reads into unique sequences, merging closely related sequences to remove PCR and sequencing errors. V, D and J gene segments were assigned by aligning CDR3 sequences to IMGT reference sequences. Each retained sequence needed at least a six-nucleotide match to both a V gene segment and a J gene segment. A rearrangement counted as productive if the CDR3 had no stop codons and remained in frame with V and J, and every other rearrangement counted as non-productive. CDR3 was defined by IMGT convention, running from the second conserved V-encoded cysteine to the conserved J-encoded phenylalanine. In an earlier analysis of around 640 of the donors, sequences lacking an unambiguous match to a single V gene segment were excluded. An earlier analysis of almost 600 of the donors classified V segments as functional when productive rearrangements were above 56.7% and as segregating when the standard deviation between donors was above 5%. A statistical classification framework was developed to diagnose cytomegalovirus status using the catalog of TCR beta chain sequences. In a later analysis, TCR nucleotide sequences were compared against IMGT/GENE-DB human TR gene sequences so that V and J genes could be assigned. In a later analysis, CDR3 sequences and most-parsimonious VDJ recombination scenarios were assigned using the TCRdist pipeline. A later analysis defined each TCR beta chain by its CDR3 amino acid sequence plus V-gene family, and excluded reads lacking a unique V-gene family. To address suspected cross-contamination and a sequencing artifact, a later analysis removed around 600 highly shared, low-generation-probability nucleotide sequences. In a later analysis, a clonal expansion index for each public chain was calculated from normalized within-repertoire ranks of inferred template counts. In a later analysis, generation probabilities were computed using a VDJ recombination model fitted to out-of-frame rearrangements, and the results were checked against IGoR. Hypergeometric tests were used in a later analysis to score TCR-TCR, TCR-HLA and TCR-CMV co-occurrence, with a repertoire-size bias correction applied to the TCR pairs. A later analysis estimated false discovery rates by permuting HLA or CMV assignments 20 times. A later analysis grouped co-occurring TCRs with DBSCAN, adding TCRdist sequence similarity when clustering within HLA-allele-positive subsets. Repertoires with fewer than 30,000 or more than 120,000 public chains were left out of co-occurrence clustering, as were four to six repertoires with anomalous nucleotide sharing. TCRdb took over this immuneACCESS table, retaining in-frame rearrangements with V and J assigned. Such tables are incomplete; in checked studies, under half of the missing clones stem from an unresolved V gene, and the remainder is unexplained. Clonal size and the V and J genes are those of that table, whereas D and trimming came from the DNA. The sample profile shows under 150,000 clones; 80% to 90% of them were found once. The leading ten clones occupy about 2.5% of the sample.

V gives up 4 bases and J gives up 1 base, and the segment between their germline ends measures 13 bases. CDR1 and CDR2 are read off the germline V gene as SNHLY and FYNNEI. The CDR3 starts with the cysteine, ends with the phenylalanine, and has 15 residues. Only the CDR3 DNA is retained, 45 bases long and in frame from the first base. The cohort was made up of roughly 670 healthy bone marrow donors. At the time of sampling, every cohort member was nominally healthy, though immune exposures that went unrecorded were likely present. The donor was CMV seronegative and was included in the group of 352 seronegative cohort members. Every donor gave a peripheral blood sample, and the peripheral blood mononuclear cells from that sample were used for TCR beta sequencing. Genomic DNA extraction from the blood cell samples was performed with the Qiagen DNeasy Blood Extraction Kit.

This sequence was found in a middle-aged man in good health and CMV-seronegative. The specimen was PBMCs. Here the chain combines TRBV2 and TRBJ2-5, and the D gene may be TRBD2, 6 bases matching. The CDR3 region has the sequence CASSAGGAPQETQYF. In nucleotide form, the sequence is TGTGCCAGCAGTGCCGGGGGTGCACCCCAAGAGACCCAGTACTTC.